The 28 T cell receptor beta chains given below trace back to one sample, sequenced in a study of technical replicates of blood from a few donors. Repertoires were generated with immunoSEQ multiplex PCR, while TCRdb's copy carries only in-frame clones and drops some. The sample shows under 90,000 clones, 90% to 95% of them seen only once. The sample comprised T cells isolated from PBMCs. The receptors derive from a human donor in good health.

The J gene is TRBJ1-5, the V gene TRBV2; the D gene is possibly TRBD1 (5 bases). Trimming left V 2 bases short and J 7 bases short, with 12 bases between. The CDR3 is 14 residues long. Germline V gives CDR1 SNHLY, CDR2 FYNNEI. CDR3 region: CASSEQGGRQPQHF. The CDR3 bases are TGTGCCAGCAGTGAACAGGGAGGCAGACAGCCCCAGCATTTT.

The rearrangement links TRBV5-1 to TRBJ2-7, with D possibly being TRBD1 (5 bases). V lost 0 bases, J lost 3 bases, and 7 bases lay in between. CDR1 is SGHRS and CDR2 is YFSETQ in the germline V gene. The CDR3 loop spans 13 amino acids. CDR3 coding DNA: TGCGCCAGCAGCTTGGGACAGAACTACGAGCAGTACTTC. Its translation: CASSLGQNYEQYF.

The rearrangement joins TRBV11-3 to TRBJ2-5, with D uncertain. This CDR3 region has 14 residues. Per germline, CDR1 SGHNT and CDR2 YENEEA. Trimming stripped 1 base from V and 1 base from J, with 7 bases between. The CDR3 region has the DNA TGTGCCAGCAGCTTAGTGAGCTTCCAAGAGACCCAGTACTTC. It encodes CASSLVSFQETQYF.

The V and J genes are TRBV7-8 and TRBJ1-2; tentatively, D is TRBD1 (6 bases). Looked up from germline, CDR1 is SGHVS and CDR2 is FQNEAQ. V was shortened by 5 bases and J by 4 bases, with 14 bases between the two germline ends. The CDR3 loop spans 14 amino acids. DNA for the CDR3: TGTGCCAGCAGCGGAAACAGGGCGGCCTATGGCTACACCTTC. Protein product: CASSGNRAAYGYTF.

The rearrangement links TRBV11-2 to TRBJ2-7; D not resolved. Trimming removed 1 base from V and 5 bases from J, with 12 bases in between. Germline-derived CDR1 and CDR2 are SGHAT and FQNNGV. The CDR3 spans 14 residues. The CDR3 loop is CASSLVAVPHEQYF. The CDR3 nucleotides read TGTGCCAGCAGCTTAGTTGCGGTGCCCCACGAGCAGTACTTC.

V gene TRBV19 combines with J gene TRBJ2-1; 9 bases agree with TRBD2. The trim removed 5 bases at V and 9 bases at J, leaving 5 bases unmatched. CDR3 length equals 13 residues. Germline values: CDR1 LNHDA, CDR2 SQIVND (reference sequence). The CDR3 here is CASSEGLAGEQFF. In nucleotides, the CDR3 is TGTGCCAGTAGTGAGGGACTAGCTGGTGAGCAGTTCTTC.

The chain carries TRBV11-3 and TRBJ2-7; no clear D gene. The CDR3 consists of 12 residues. CDR1 and CDR2 from the germline V gene are SGHNT and YENEEA. V was cut by 7 bases and J by 5 bases, with 12 bases left in between. The CDR3 loop reads CASTLGRNEQYF. Here the CDR3 DNA reads TGTGCCAGCACCCTAGGTCGGAACGAGCAGTACTTC.

V is TRBV2 and J is TRBJ2-7, with 11 positions matching TRBD2. Trimming at V came to 4 bases and at J to 4 bases, leaving 12 bases not matched to a gene. This CDR3 is built from 17 residues. Germline V gene sequence: CDR1 SNHLY, CDR2 FYNNEI. The DNA of the CDR3 is TGTGCCAGCAGTGTAATGTCCTCCTCTAGCGGGAGGTACGAGCAGTACTTC. This codes for CASSVMSSSSGRYEQYF.

The V call is TRBV2, the J call TRBJ1-5, with a tentative D call TRBD1 (5 bases). CDR1 and CDR2 (germline): SNHLY, FYNNEI. The CDR3 consists of 15 residues. V was clipped by 2 bases and J by 0 bases, with 8 bases between them. The CDR3 sequence: CASSEQGNSNQPQHF. CDR3 nucleotides: TGTGCCAGCAGTGAACAGGGAAATAGCAATCAGCCCCAGCATTTT.

The chain links TRBV30 to TRBJ2-1; D possibly corresponds to TRBD2 (5 bases). The CDR3 extends over 14 amino acids. Germline CDR1 is GTSNPN and CDR2 is SVGIG (reference sequence). V shed 0 bases and J shed 9 bases, with 15 bases lying between them. This CDR3 is CAWSVFVRDPEQFF. In nucleotides, the CDR3 is TGTGCCTGGAGTGTTTTTGTTCGGGATCCTGAGCAGTTCTTC. The variable domain in full, with the rest retrieved from reference TRBV30 and TRBJ2-1, is SQTIHQWPATLVQPVGSPLSLECTVEGTSNPNLYWYRQAAGRGLQLLFYSVGIGQISSEVPQNLSASRPQDRQFILSSKKLLLSDSGFYLCAWSVFVRDPEQFFGPGTRLTVL.

A single count supports this clone. This sequence joins TRBV6-5 and TRBJ2-2; D unclear. Germline CDR1 reads MNHEY; CDR2 reads SVGAGI. The CDR3 spans 14 residues. With 6 bases removed from V and 3 bases from J, the gap between germline ends came to 11 bases. The CDR3 region has the DNA TGTGCCAGCAGGGGCCCTACGTACACCGGGGAGCTGTTTTTT. Translation: CASRGPTYTGELFF.

The chain uses TRBV25-1 and TRBJ2-5; 10 bases agree with TRBD1. Trimming removed 1 base from V and 5 bases from J; junction bases left unmatched: 4. The CDR3 spans 15 residues. Germline CDR1 and CDR2: MGHDK and SYGVNS. The DNA for the CDR3 is TGTGCCAGCAGTGAATCCGGGACAGGGGATGAGACCCAGTACTTC. Its translation is CASSESGTGDETQYF.

V is TRBV27 and J is TRBJ2-1; 8 positions agree with TRBD1. Germline V gene sequence: CDR1 MNHEY, CDR2 SMNVEV (reference sequence). This CDR3 region has 12 residues. The V gene end was trimmed by 3 bases and the J gene end by 13 bases; junction bases not matched to a gene: 5. CDR3 DNA sequence: TGTGCCAGCAGTTTCTCCAGGGGGCGACAGTTCTTC. Translation: CASSFSRGRQFF.

This chain joins TRBV4-2 and TRBJ1-3; D is perhaps TRBD1 (6 bases). Per germline, CDR1 LGHNA and CDR2 YNFKEQ. V lost 1 base and J lost 4, with 14 bases in between. This CDR3 region has 16 residues. CDR3 bases: TGTGCCAGCAGCCAAGTTCAGGGGCAGGGAGGAAACACCATATATTTT. It yields the protein CASSQVQGQGGNTIYF.

The chain links TRBV5-6 to TRBJ2-7; D may be TRBD2 (6 bases). This CDR3 has 14 residues. Trimming shortened V by 4 bases and J by 3 bases, and 14 bases separated the two germline ends. Germline V gene sequence: CDR1 SGHDT, CDR2 YYEEEE. The CDR3 sequence is CASSHRGAFYEQYF. CDR3 coding DNA: TGTGCCAGCAGCCACCGCGGGGCCTTCTACGAGCAGTACTTC.

This sequence joins TRBV5-1 and TRBJ2-7; 8 bases match TRBD2. This CDR3 region has 14 residues. The germline V gene has CDR1 SGHRS and CDR2 YFSETQ. V shed 3 bases and J 6 bases; nucleotides not matched to a gene: 8. The CDR3 loop reads CASSYSGLDVEQYF. The CDR3 DNA reads TGCGCCAGCAGCTACTCGGGACTAGATGTCGAGCAGTACTTC. The full variable domain, with the rest looked up from reference TRBV5-1 and TRBJ2-7, is KAGVTQTPRYLIKTRGQQVTLSCSPISGHRSVSWYQQTPGQGLQFLFEYFSETQRNKGNFPGRFSGRQFSNSRSEMNVSTLELGDSALYLCASSYSGLDVEQYFGPGTRLTVT.

This clone has a single count. The CDR3 is CASSLPGGIEQYF. CDR3 nucleotide sequence: TGTGCCAGCTCTCTGCCAGGGGGTATCGAGCAGTACTTC. This sequence joins TRBV6-5 and TRBJ2-7; 7 nucleotides line up with TRBD1. CDR1 is MNHEY and CDR2 is SVGAGI in the germline V gene. The CDR3 has 13 amino acids. The ends lost 8 bases at V and 6 bases at J; junction bases unmatched: 10.

The J gene is TRBJ1-5, the V gene TRBV27, with D possibly TRBD1 on 5 matching bases. Trimming removed 5 bases from V and 0 bases from J, with 5 bases in between. The CDR3 covers 13 residues. Germline V gene data show CDR1 as MNHEY and CDR2 as SMNVEV (reference sequence). CDR3 nucleotides: TGTGCCAGCAGTCAGGGTAGCAATCAGCCCCAGCATTTT. It encodes CASSQGSNQPQHF.

The chain links TRBV4-1 to TRBJ2-5; D is undetermined. With 3 bases removed from V and 7 bases from J, the gap between germline ends came to 15 bases. This CDR3 region has 14 residues. CDR1 is MGHRA, CDR2 YSYEKL, per germline. In DNA form, the CDR3 reads TGCGCCAGCAGCCAGGGTCTAACAGACGGGACCCAGTACTTC. It yields the protein CASSQGLTDGTQYF.

The CDR3 reads CASSVGTGDARGEKLFF. In nucleotides, the CDR3 is TGCGCCAGCAGCGTCGGGACAGGGGACGCTCGGGGGGAAAAACTGTTTTTT. This chain links TRBV5-1 with TRBJ1-4, with TRBD1 matching over 10 bases. Trimming at V came to 4 bases and at J to 8 bases, leaving 14 bases not matched to a gene. In germline, CDR1 is SGHRS, CDR2 YFSETQ. This CDR3 is 17 amino acids long. Variable domain in full (rest from reference TRBV5-1 and TRBJ1-4): KAGVTQTPRYLIKTRGQQVTLSCSPISGHRSVSWYQQTPGQGLQFLFEYFSETQRNKGNFPGRFSGRQFSNSRSEMNVSTLELGDSALYLCASSVGTGDARGEKLFFGSGTQLSVL.

The rearrangement joins TRBV2 to TRBJ2-1, with a possible D match to TRBD1 (6 bases). Trimming shortened V by 6 bases and J by 4 bases, and 19 bases separated the two germline ends. This CDR3 is 16 amino acids long. The germline CDR1 and CDR2 sequences are SNHLY and FYNNEI. The chain's CDR3 is CASRRDNRNKYNEQFF. The CDR3 DNA sequence: TGTGCCAGCAGAAGGGACAACCGGAACAAATACAATGAGCAGTTCTTC.

The chain employs TRBV4-1 and TRBJ1-2; tentatively, D is TRBD1 (5 bases). CDR1 and CDR2 from the germline V gene are MGHRA and YSYEKL. This CDR3 contains 13 residues. Trimming cost V 4 bases and J 8 bases, with 14 bases left between them. CDR3 region: CASSPARGEGYTF. CDR3 sequence (DNA): TGCGCCAGCAGCCCCGCCCGGGGGGAGGGCTACACCTTC.

This clone was observed a few times. The V and J genes are TRBV6-4 and TRBJ1-5; D not resolved. Germline assignment: CDR1 MRHNA and CDR2 SNTAGT. The CDR3 contains 18 residues. Trimming took off 2 bases at V and 0 bases at J, with 17 bases between the two ends. The CDR3: CASSDPSPYFYSNQPQHF. Here the CDR3 DNA reads TGTGCCAGCAGTGACCCGAGTCCGTACTTTTATAGCAATCAGCCCCAGCATTTT.

V and J are TRBV29-1 and TRBJ1-2, with unresolved D. The V gene lost 3 bases and the J gene lost 1 base, with 9 bases spanning the gap. The CDR3 length is 13 residues. Germline V gene sequence: CDR1 SQVTM, CDR2 ANQGSEA. The DNA of the CDR3 is TGCAGCGTTGAGGGCCCTGTTAACTATGGCTACACCTTC. It codes for CSVEGPVNYGYTF.

The J gene is TRBJ2-7, the V gene TRBV5-4; D may be TRBD2 (6 bases). Germline CDR1 reads SGHNT; CDR2 reads YYREEE (reference sequence). The length of the CDR3 is 15 residues. The V end lost 4 bases, the J end lost 4 bases, and 18 bases lay between the germline ends. In DNA, the CDR3 is TGTGCCAGCAGCGAAATACGGGGGTCTCCATACGAGCAGTACTTC. As protein: CASSEIRGSPYEQYF.

This clone was recorded only once. The V gene is TRBV30, the J gene TRBJ2-7, with 8 bases lining up with TRBD1. CDR3 size: 14 residues. V dropped 1 base and J dropped 2; count of bases not matched to a gene: 4. Germline CDR1 and CDR2: GTSNPN and SVGIG (reference sequence). CDR3 sequence: CAWSGTGPPYEQYF. CDR3 sequence (DNA): TGTGCCTGGAGTGGGACAGGGCCTCCCTACGAGCAGTACTTC.

This chain connects TRBV7-6 to TRBJ2-1; 8 nucleotides align to TRBD1. Germline V CDR1 and CDR2: SGHVS, FNYEAQ. The trim removed 4 bases at V and 9 bases at J, leaving 8 bases unmatched. The CDR3 runs 14 residues. The CDR3 protein is CASSSTYRGAEQFF. In DNA, the CDR3 is TGTGCCAGCAGCTCAACCTACAGGGGGGCTGAGCAGTTCTTC.

This rearrangement joins TRBV4-2 to TRBJ2-7, with a tentative D call TRBD1 (6 bases). The germline V gene has CDR1 LGHNA and CDR2 YNFKEQ. V lost 4 bases, J lost 2 bases, and 24 bases lay in between. This CDR3 region has 18 residues. CDR3 sequence: CASSLNPPGQDVTYEQYF. Here the CDR3 DNA reads TGTGCCAGCAGCCTTAACCCCCCGGGACAAGACGTCACCTACGAGCAGTACTTC.